The 16 T cell receptor beta chains below were found in one sample sequenced in a study of blood T cell repertoires in COVID-19. Clones were read by immunoSEQ multiplex PCR, and TCRdb kept only the in-frame ones, dropping some. The data show about 78,000 clones, about 85% seen once. Sequences were obtained from peripheral blood. These receptor sequences come from a man in his 60s with active or convalescent COVID-19.

This clone appeared a single time. This chain joins TRBV7-2 and TRBJ2-3, with 8 bases lining up with TRBD2. Germline V lookup: CDR1 SGHTA, CDR2 FQGNSA. This CDR3 contains 18 residues. V was pared by 3 bases and J by 4 bases, with 15 bases of the junction left unmatched. In DNA form, the CDR3 reads TGTGCCAGCAGCTTGGAGATGATGGGACTAGGCGACGCAGATACGCAGTATTTT. It translates to CASSLEMMGLGDADTQYF.

This clone was detected a few times. The sample holds other DNA sequences that translate to the same CDR3. This rearrangement joins TRBV4-3 to TRBJ2-3, with 9 nucleotides matching TRBD1. Germline CDR1 is LGHNA and CDR2 is YSLEER. The CDR3 covers 17 residues. The V segment lost 0 bases and the J segment 0 bases; nucleotides outside the gene matches: 4. This CDR3 is CASSQDLGTGSTDTQYF. The CDR3 DNA is TGCGCCAGCAGCCAAGATCTGGGGACAGGGAGCACAGATACGCAGTATTTT.

The V call is TRBV7-2, the J call TRBJ1-2; D remains ambiguous. From germline, CDR1 is SGHTA and CDR2 FQGNSA. The CDR3 sequence is 13 residues long. The V and J ends lost 1 base and 5 bases respectively, with 8 bases between them. The CDR3 here is CASSLVQDYGYTF. The CDR3 nucleotides read TGTGCCAGCAGCTTAGTTCAGGATTATGGCTACACCTTC. The full variable domain, completed using reference TRBV7-2 and TRBJ1-2, is GAGVSQSPSNKVTEKGKDVELRCDPISGHTALYWYRQSLGQGLEFLIYFQGNSAPDKSGLPSDRFSAERTGGSVSTLTIQRTQQEDSAVYLCASSLVQDYGYTFGSGTRLTVV.

The J gene is TRBJ1-3, the V gene TRBV6-5; 7 bases are shared with TRBD1. J was trimmed by 0 bases and V by 6 bases; bases with no gene match: 5. The CDR3 consists of 15 residues. Germline assignment: CDR1 MNHEY and CDR2 SVGAGI. CDR3 amino acids: CASRGQRYSGNTIYF. The CDR3 DNA is TGTGCCAGCAGGGGACAGAGATACTCTGGAAACACCATATATTTT.

The chain employs TRBV3-1 (or the pseudogene TRBV3-2) and TRBJ2-3; 11 bases are a match to TRBD2. This CDR3 region has 17 residues. CDR1 is LGHDT and CDR2 is YNNKEL in the germline V gene (reference sequence). Trimming at V came to 3 bases and at J to 3 bases, leaving 8 bases not matched to a gene. CDR3 sequence: CASSHLLAGVTTDTQYF. Here the CDR3 DNA reads TGTGCCAGCAGCCACTTACTAGCGGGGGTAACAACAGATACGCAGTATTTT.

The chain has TRBV5-1 and TRBJ1-1; 9 nucleotides agree with TRBD1. The CDR3 sequence is 16 residues long. CDR1 and CDR2 from the germline V gene are SGHRS and YFSETQ. V shed 2 bases, J shed 1 base, and the junction held 6 bases outside the gene matches. Here the CDR3 reads CASSLKQGAENTEAFF. For the CDR3, the DNA is TGCGCCAGCAGCTTAAAACAGGGGGCCGAGAACACTGAAGCTTTCTTT. The complete variable domain, with remaining parts taken from reference TRBV5-1 and TRBJ1-1, reads KAGVTQTPRYLIKTRGQQVTLSCSPISGHRSVSWYQQTPGQGLQFLFEYFSETQRNKGNFPGRFSGRQFSNSRSEMNVSTLELGDSALYLCASSLKQGAENTEAFFGQGTRLTVV.

The chain uses TRBV9 and TRBJ2-6; the D gene is possibly TRBD1 (6 bases). Germline V gene sequence: CDR1 SGDLS, CDR2 YYNGEE. The CDR3 has 16 residues. V was cut by 0 bases and J by 3 bases, with 10 bases left in between. CDR3 amino acids: CASSVGTAYGANVLTF. DNA for the CDR3: TGTGCCAGCAGCGTAGGGACAGCTTATGGGGCCAACGTCCTGACTTTC.

The J gene is TRBJ2-2, the V gene TRBV9, with 11 bases identical to TRBD2. The CDR3 contains 16 residues. Germline V gene lookup returns CDR1 SGDLS and CDR2 YYNGEE. J was trimmed by 5 bases and V by 4 bases; bases with no gene match: 7. This CDR3 is CASSSKLAGETGELFF. CDR3 in DNA: TGTGCCAGCAGCTCCAAACTAGCGGGGGAAACCGGGGAGCTGTTTTTT.

J is TRBJ1-2 and V is TRBV9, with 7 nucleotides matching TRBD1. J lost 4 bases, V lost 4 bases, and 7 bases had no gene match. CDR3 length: 14 amino acids. CDR1 and CDR2 (germline): SGDLS, YYNGEE. This CDR3 is CASSTPGQPYGYTF. For the CDR3, the DNA is TGTGCCAGCAGCACCCCGGGACAGCCCTATGGCTACACCTTC. Using reference TRBV9 and TRBJ1-2 for the parts outside the CDR3, the full variable domain is DSGVTQTPKHLITATGQRVTLRCSPRSGDLSVYWYQQSLDQGLQFLIQYYNGEERAKGNILERFSAQQFPDLHSELNLSSLELGDSALYFCASSTPGQPYGYTFGSGTRLTVV.

This chain connects TRBV18 to TRBJ1-4, with TRBD1 as a possible D gene (5 bases). Deletions cut 0 bases from V and 3 bases from J, with 8 bases between. This CDR3 is 15 amino acids long. Germline V CDR1 and CDR2: KGHSH, LQKENI. The CDR3 DNA reads as TGTGCCAGCTCACCACCCCCGGGGGCTAATGAAAAACTGTTTTTT. Amino acid sequence: CASSPPPGANEKLFF.

The chain carries TRBV6-5 and TRBJ2-3; 9 bases map to TRBD1. The CDR3 covers 15 residues. The junction had 5 bases not matched to a gene; V was cut back by 5 bases and J by 2 bases. Germline V gene data show CDR1 as MNHEY and CDR2 as SVGAGI. Here the CDR3 reads CASSPGTGPTDTQYF. CDR3 coding DNA: TGTGCCAGCAGTCCCGGGACAGGGCCCACAGATACGCAGTATTTT.

This clone appeared a single time. The rearrangement uses TRBV5-1 and TRBJ2-5; TRBD2 matches 14 bases. The CDR3 covers 15 residues. Germline assignment: CDR1 SGHRS and CDR2 YFSETQ. V lost 5 bases and J lost 5; bases outside the gene matches: 5. The CDR3 protein is CASSPGLAGGETQYF. For the CDR3, the DNA is TGCGCCAGCAGTCCTGGACTAGCGGGGGGTGAGACCCAGTACTTC.

The chain joins TRBV6-2 or TRBV6-3 to TRBJ1-2; weak D call: TRBD1 (5 bases). Deletions cut 6 bases from V and 4 bases from J, with 15 bases between. Germline V gene lookup returns CDR1 MNHEY and CDR2 SVGEGT. This CDR3 region has 14 residues. In nucleotides, the CDR3 is TGTGCCAGCAGCCACCCAGGGTCGATCTATGGCTACACCTTC. Protein sequence: CASSHPGSIYGYTF.

The chain carries TRBV5-6 and TRBJ1-3; the D gene is possibly TRBD1 (5 bases). The CDR3 has 16 residues. V lost 4 bases, J lost 0 bases, and 14 bases lay in between. The germline gives CDR1 SGHDT, CDR2 YYEEEE. CDR3 nucleotides: TGTGCCAGCAGCCCCCGGACATTTTTCTCTGGAAACACCATATATTTT. This translates into CASSPRTFFSGNTIYF.

The rearrangement links TRBV19 to TRBJ1-5, with TRBD1 matching over 9 bases. Germline V gene sequence: CDR1 LNHDA, CDR2 SQIVND (reference sequence). V lost 5 bases to trimming and J lost 0 bases; unmatched junction nucleotides: 5. This CDR3 has 16 residues. The CDR3 nucleotides read TGTGCCAGTAGTTCCCGGACAGGGGATAGCAATCAGCCCCAGCATTTT. This translates into CASSSRTGDSNQPQHF. Drawing the rest from reference TRBV19 and TRBJ1-5, the complete variable domain is DGGITQSPKYLFRKEGQNVTLSCEQNLNHDAMYWYRQDPGQGLRLIYYSQIVNDFQKGDIAEGYSVSREKKESFPLTVTSAQKNPTAFYLCASSSRTGDSNQPQHFGDGTRLSIL.

This rearrangement joins TRBV25-1 to TRBJ1-6; D call uncertain. Trimming took 1 base from V and 5 from J, leaving 15 bases between them. Germline V gene lookup returns CDR1 MGHDK and CDR2 SYGVNS. This CDR3 comprises 17 residues. The chain's CDR3 is CASSEWGGGLDNSPLHF. In DNA form, the CDR3 reads TGTGCCAGCAGTGAATGGGGAGGTGGTCTGGATAATTCACCCCTCCACTTT.